These 5 T cell receptor beta chains came from one sample sequenced in a study of immune cell composition in non-small cell lung cancer. Normal lung was sampled as far from the tumour as possible, at least 3 cm. TCRdb keeps only in-frame clones here, not all; method: immunoSEQ multiplex PCR. This sample has 1,500 to 2,500 clones, with 77% found just once. The sample comprised non-adjacent lung tissue. These receptor sequences come from a human donor with non-small cell lung cancer.

The CDR3 nucleotides are TGTGCCAGCACCGGAACCCCCCTCGGAGGGGACTATGGCTACACCTTC. Translation gives CASTGTPLGGDYGYTF. V and J are TRBV5-4 and TRBJ1-2; a weak D match, TRBD1 (5 bases). V was pared by 6 bases and J by 3 bases, with 21 bases between. CDR1 and CDR2 from the germline V gene are SGHNT and YYREEE (reference sequence). CDR3 length: 16 residues.

The rearrangement uses TRBV7-2 and TRBJ2-5; 8 nucleotides align to TRBD1. The germline V gene has CDR1 SGHTA and CDR2 FQGNSA. The CDR3 totals 15 residues. V gave up 5 bases and J gave up 2 bases; unmatched junction bases: 7. CDR3 DNA sequence: TGTGCCAGCAGCCATGACAGGGGCATTCAAGAGACCCAGTACTTC. Protein product: CASSHDRGIQETQYF.

V gene TRBV11-2 combines with J gene TRBJ1-1; a possible D gene is TRBD1 (5 bases). The ends were cut back, 1 base at V and 4 bases at J, with 13 bases in the middle. The CDR3 length is 15 residues. The germline V gene encodes CDR1 SGHAT and CDR2 FQNNGV. For the CDR3, the DNA is TGTGCCAGCAGCTTAGGGTACGCAGGGCTCACTGAAGCTTTCTTT. Its protein is CASSLGYAGLTEAFF.

The chain combines TRBV6-6 with TRBJ2-3; D may be TRBD1 (5 bases). The CDR3 length is 15 residues. V was pared by 0 bases and J by 0 bases, with 7 bases between. Germline assignment: CDR1 MNHNY and CDR2 SVGAGI (reference sequence). CDR3 nucleotides: TGTGCCAGCAGTTACTCAGGGGTTAGCACAGATACGCAGTATTTT. Amino acids: CASSYSGVSTDTQYF.

The chain combines TRBV18 with TRBJ1-3, with D perhaps TRBD1 (6 bases). The ends were cut back, 3 bases at V and 0 bases at J, with 12 bases in the middle. This CDR3 has 16 residues. Germline V gene data show CDR1 as KGHSH and CDR2 as LQKENI. The CDR3 region has the DNA TGTGCCAGCTCACCGGAGCAGGGGAGCTCTGGAAACACCATATATTTT. It is translated as CASSPEQGSSGNTIYF.